Listed below are T cell receptor beta chains from one sample, sequenced in a study of shared clonotypes between healthy human individuals. Profiled with immunoSEQ multiplex PCR; TCRdb holds only in-frame clones, not every one. The data contain around 700,000 clones, around three quarters of them singletons. The sequencing sample was made of memory CD4+ T cells sorted from blood. These receptors were obtained from a woman in her thirties in good health. Each CDR3 is given with its conserved first and last residue. D genes are given only for firm matches. The size field is filled for only some rows; it gives once, few, many or a size class.

D gene	J gene	clone size	V gene	CDR3 protein	CDR3 DNA
-	TRBJ2-6	-	TRBV6-1	CASRGANVLTF	TGTGCCAGCAGGGGGGCCAACGTCCTGACTTTC
-	TRBJ2-7	once	TRBV11-2	CASSPQGLRYEQYF	TGTGCCAGCAGCCCGCAGGGTTTACGCTACGAGCAGTACTTC
-	TRBJ2-7	-	TRBV30	CATSWVNEQYF	TGTGCTACTTCTTGGGTGAACGAGCAGTACTTC
-	TRBJ2-3	-	TRBV27	CASSLGGEVYNLLKTEDTQYF	TGTGCCAGCAGTTTGGGGGGTGAGGTTTATAACTTACTTAAAACGGAAGATACGCAGTATTTT
TRBD1	TRBJ2-5	-	TRBV7-7	CASTHGTGGGETQYF	TGTGCCAGCACCCATGGGACAGGGGGCGGCGAGACCCAGTACTTC
-	TRBJ1-5	few	TRBV2	CASSERTGNQPQHF	TGTGCCAGCAGTGAAAGGACAGGCAATCAGCCCCAGCATTTT
-	TRBJ1-2	-	TRBV30	CAWGLLGRTFGYTF	TGTGCCTGGGGTTTGTTGGGGCGGACATTCGGCTACACCTTC
-	TRBJ1-1	-	TRBV7-8	CASSPSGVGMNTEAFF	TGTGCCAGCAGCCCCTCGGGTGTGGGGATGAACACTGAAGCTTTCTTT
TRBD1	TRBJ1-5	-	TRBV6-1	CASSVQGAGNQPQHF	TGTGCCAGCAGTGTACAGGGGGCAGGCAATCAGCCCCAGCATTTT
-	TRBJ2-5	-	TRBV7-2	CASSLGGQTKRTQYF	TGTGCCAGCAGCTTAGGAGGGCAGACGAAGAGAACCCAGTACTTC
TRBD2	TRBJ2-7	-	TRBV7-2	CASSNQRDSYEQYF	TGTGCCAGCAGCAACCAGCGGGACTCCTACGAGCAGTACTTC
-	TRBJ2-7	many	TRBV28	CARSPTGHLYEQYF	TGTGCCAGAAGCCCCACGGGACACCTCTACGAGCAGTACTTC
-	TRBJ2-7	once	TRBV27	CASNPRFPDLRGEQYF	TGTGCCAGCAACCCCCGGTTCCCCGATCTAAGGGGAGAGCAGTACTTC
-	TRBJ2-1	-	TRBV28	CASSEPTLPYNEQFF	TGTGCCAGCAGCGAACCTACCCTACCCTACAATGAGCAGTTCTTC
-	TRBJ1-2	-	TRBV6-5	CASSYSELGTYGYTF	TGTGCCAGCAGTTATAGTGAGCTGGGGACCTATGGCTACACCTTC
-	TRBJ2-1	once	TRBV11-3	CASSPQEGHEQFF	TGTGCCAGCAGCCCCCAGGAGGGGCATGAGCAGTTCTTC